These 22 T cell receptor beta chains were all obtained from the same sample, sequenced in a study of OX40 agonist ivuxolimab in advanced cancers. Measured with immunoSEQ multiplex PCR; TCRdb has only the in-frame clones, and not every one. Of about 78,000 clones in the sample, around 86% were seen once. This material consisted of CD4+ or CD8+ T cells sorted from blood, taken in a trial of the OX40 agonist ivuxolimab. These receptors were collected from an adult with an advanced solid tumor such as melanoma, head and neck, liver or kidney cancer.

The CDR3 DNA reads TGTGCCACCAGCAGATCCGCGACAGGGTGGGACAGGTATGGCTACACCTTC. This sequence encodes CATSRSATGWDRYGYTF. This chain joins TRBV15 and TRBJ1-2; TRBD1 matches at 8 bases. This CDR3 is 17 amino acids long. V trimming: 2 bases; J trimming: 5 bases; junction bases outside the gene matches: 13. The germline CDR1 and CDR2 sequences are LNHNV and YYDKDF (reference sequence).

This clone was detected only once. V usage is TRBV4-3 and J usage is TRBJ2-5; D assignment may be TRBD1 or TRBD2 (5 bases each). CDR1 is LGHNA and CDR2 is YSLEER in the germline V gene. This CDR3 has 15 amino acids. The V end lost 1 base, the J end lost 4 bases, and 13 bases lay between the germline ends. CDR3 DNA sequence: TGCGCCAGCAGCCAAGTTATCGGGACGGGAGAGACCCAGTACTTC. This sequence encodes CASSQVIGTGETQYF.

This rearrangement joins TRBV20-1 to TRBJ2-7; D gene ambiguous. The ends were cut back, 7 bases at V and 0 bases at J, with 7 bases in the middle. This CDR3 spans 11 amino acids. From germline, CDR1 is DFQATT and CDR2 SNEGSKA (reference sequence). The CDR3 DNA reads as TGCAGTGGGCACAACTCCTACGAGCAGTACTTC. Its translation is CSGHNSYEQYF.

V gene TRBV19 combines with J gene TRBJ2-1, with 8 bases that match TRBD1. CDR1 is LNHDA and CDR2 is SQIVND in the germline V gene (reference sequence). Trimming removed 5 bases from V and 6 bases from J; junction bases left unmatched: 15. The CDR3 length is 17 residues. The CDR3 here is CASSGFGQGAGVNEQFF. The CDR3 DNA sequence: TGTGCCAGTAGTGGTTTCGGTCAGGGGGCAGGGGTCAATGAGCAGTTCTTC.

The gene calls are TRBV10-1 and TRBJ2-5, with D unclear. The V end lost 2 bases, the J end lost 11 bases, and 15 bases lay between the germline ends. The germline V gene has CDR1 WNHNN and CDR2 SYGVQD (reference sequence). The CDR3 loop spans 13 amino acids. Here the CDR3 reads CASSERARGEQYF. In DNA, the CDR3 is TGCGCCAGCAGTGAGAGGGCTAGAGGTGAGCAGTACTTC.

This clone was observed once. The chain links TRBV4-3 to TRBJ2-4; the D is unclear. The V end was cut by 0 bases, the J end by 6 bases, with 12 bases between. Germline loops: CDR1 LGHNA, CDR2 YSLEER. The CDR3 loop spans 15 amino acids. In DNA form, the CDR3 reads TGCGCCAGCAGCCAAGACAGATCTGGGGTAAACATTCAGTACTTC. Protein: CASSQDRSGVNIQYF.

The genes are TRBV10-1 and TRBJ2-3, with 11 bases matching TRBD2. The CDR3 spans 22 residues. The V gene's germline CDR1 is WNHNN and CDR2 SYGVQD (reference sequence). V lost 3 bases and J lost 3; bases outside the gene matches: 23. CDR3 amino acids: CASSETLSPSGRTARQTDTQYF. The CDR3 coding sequence is TGCGCCAGCAGTGAAACCCTTTCTCCTAGCGGGAGGACCGCACGACAAACAGATACGCAGTATTTT.

The chain carries TRBV27 and TRBJ2-7, with a possible D match to TRBD2 (6 bases). From germline, CDR1 is MNHEY and CDR2 SMNVEV (reference sequence). The V and J ends lost 1 base and 7 bases respectively, with 11 bases between them. The CDR3 runs to 13 residues. CDR3 protein: CASSLWGVGEQYF. The CDR3 region has the DNA TGTGCCAGCAGTTTATGGGGGGTTGGGGAGCAGTACTTC.

The V gene is TRBV28, the J gene TRBJ1-5; a possible D gene is TRBD1 (5 bases). Looked up from germline, CDR1 is MDHEN and CDR2 is SYDVKM. CDR3 length: 14 amino acids. Trimming left V 8 bases short and J 0 bases short, with 11 bases between. In nucleotides, the CDR3 is TGTGCCAGCGGTCAGGGCCTTAGCAATCAGCCCCAGCATTTT. It codes for CASGQGLSNQPQHF.

The V gene is TRBV11-2, the J gene TRBJ2-1; D might be TRBD1 or TRBD2, each matching 5 bases. V was shortened by 1 base and J by 6 bases, with 10 bases between the two germline ends. This CDR3 spans 14 amino acids. Germline V CDR1 and CDR2: SGHAT, FQNNGV. This chain's CDR3 is CASSLGDLRNEQFF. Written as DNA, the CDR3 is TGTGCCAGCAGCTTAGGGGACCTACGCAATGAGCAGTTCTTC.

The V and J genes are TRBV5-4 and TRBJ2-7; 9 bases agree with TRBD1. The CDR3 spans 14 residues. The V gene end was trimmed by 5 bases and the J gene end by 1 base; junction bases not matched to a gene: 4. CDR1 SGHNT and CDR2 YYREEE come from the germline V gene (reference sequence). CDR3 sequence (DNA): TGTGCCAGCAGGGTTGGGACAGGGTCCTACGAGCAGTACTTC. The encoded protein is CASRVGTGSYEQYF.

The CDR3 DNA reads as TGTGCCAGCAGTTTGACTGAGAACTATGGCTACACCTTC. Protein product: CASSLTENYGYTF. The V call is TRBV6-1, the J call TRBJ1-2, with D unclear. This CDR3 contains 13 residues. The germline gives CDR1 MNHNS, CDR2 SASEGT. The V end lost 5 bases, the J end lost 2 bases, and 9 bases lay between the germline ends.

The chain recombines TRBV5-4 with TRBJ2-1; no firm D call. This CDR3 is 14 amino acids long. The V end lost 6 bases, the J end lost 6 bases, and 16 bases lay between the germline ends. Germline values: CDR1 SGHNT, CDR2 YYREEE (reference sequence). The CDR3 loop reads CASNRSPSVNEQFF. In DNA form, the CDR3 reads TGTGCCAGCAACCGATCACCAAGCGTCAATGAGCAGTTCTTC.

The genes are TRBV2 and TRBJ1-5, with 10 bases matching TRBD1. The CDR3 sequence is 13 residues long. The J segment lost 6 bases and the V segment lost 8 bases, leaving 4 bases of the junction unmatched. The germline CDR1 and CDR2 sequences are SNHLY and FYNNEI. In nucleotides, the CDR3 is TGTGCCAGCGCCTGGGACAGGGGTCAGCCCCAGCATTTT. It is translated as CASAWDRGQPQHF.

This clone was counted once. The chain links TRBV7-2 to TRBJ2-5; no clear D. Germline V CDR1 and CDR2: SGHTA, FQGNSA. The V and J ends lost 2 bases and 2 bases respectively, with 6 bases between them. This CDR3 region has 13 residues. CDR3 protein: CASSLSWQETQYF. The CDR3 DNA is TGTGCCAGCAGCTTATCTTGGCAAGAGACCCAGTACTTC.

This chain uses TRBV7-2 with TRBJ2-1; unclear D gene. This CDR3 is 13 amino acids long. Germline V lookup: CDR1 SGHTA, CDR2 FQGNSA. Trimming removed 4 bases from V and 4 bases from J, with 8 bases in between. The CDR3 DNA sequence: TGTGCCAGCAGCTATATCTCTTACAATGAGCAGTTCTTC. Protein: CASSYISYNEQFF.

This clone was counted once. J is TRBJ2-7 and V is TRBV25-1; 9 bases fit TRBD2. The CDR3 covers 15 residues. V trimming: 8 bases; J trimming: 4 bases; junction bases outside the gene matches: 12. The germline CDR1 and CDR2 sequences are MGHDK and SYGVNS. The CDR3 protein is CASGELAAGGYEQYF. DNA for the CDR3: TGTGCCAGCGGCGAGCTAGCTGCGGGAGGGTACGAGCAGTACTTC.

The chain has TRBV19 and TRBJ1-1; no definite D call. Looked up from germline, CDR1 is LNHDA and CDR2 is SQIVND (reference sequence). V was trimmed by 2 bases and J by 0 bases, leaving 10 bases between them. This CDR3 is built from 15 residues. The CDR3 protein is CASSISGQMNTEAFF. The CDR3 region has the DNA TGTGCCAGTAGTATAAGTGGCCAAATGAACACTGAAGCTTTCTTT.

The rearrangement uses TRBV5-1 and TRBJ2-3; D is unresolved. V was trimmed by 3 bases and J by 3 bases, leaving 11 bases between them. The CDR3 is 14 amino acids. Germline V gives CDR1 SGHRS, CDR2 YFSETQ. Here the CDR3 DNA reads TGCGCCAGCAGCTGGAAGGGCAGGACAGATACGCAGTATTTT. Translation gives CASSWKGRTDTQYF.

The rearrangement uses TRBV19 and TRBJ2-5; D unresolved. This CDR3 has 15 amino acids. The germline V gene has CDR1 LNHDA and CDR2 SQIVND (reference sequence). V lost 5 bases, J lost 6 bases, and 19 bases lay in between. This chain's CDR3 is CASSDNFMGGKTQYF. The CDR3 nucleotides are TGTGCCAGTAGTGACAATTTTATGGGTGGGAAGACCCAGTACTTC.

The V call is TRBV12-5, the J call TRBJ1-4; weak D call: TRBD1 (6 bases). There are 14 residues in the CDR3. Germline V gives CDR1 LGHNT, CDR2 FRNRAP. V shed 5 bases and J shed 4 bases, with 11 bases lying between them. The CDR3, as DNA: TGTGCTAGTGGTCCCGGACAGTATAATGAAAAACTGTTTTTT. Translation: CASGPGQYNEKLFF.

J is TRBJ2-7 and V is TRBV7-6; either TRBD1 or TRBD2 may fit D (5 bases each). The CDR3 has 13 residues. V dropped 1 base and J dropped 6 bases, with 10 bases sitting between them. Germline V lookup: CDR1 SGHVS, CDR2 FNYEAQ. CDR3 sequence reads: CASSLVGPGEQYF. The CDR3 DNA sequence: TGTGCCAGCAGCTTAGTGGGACCGGGCGAGCAGTACTTC.